These 11 T cell receptor beta chains came from one sample sequenced in a study of blood T cell repertoires in COVID-19. Clones were sequenced by immunoSEQ multiplex PCR, and TCRdb holds only the in-frame ones, with some missing. The table shows about 90,000 clones, with 80% to 85% occurring only once. The sequencing sample was made of peripheral blood. The receptors were gathered from a man in his sixties with acute or convalescent COVID-19.

This chain joins TRBV4-1 and TRBJ2-5; weak D call: TRBD2 (6 bases). CDR1 is MGHRA, CDR2 YSYEKL, per germline. This CDR3 has 18 residues. The V and J ends lost 3 bases and 5 bases respectively, with 25 bases between them. The DNA of the CDR3 is TGCGCCAGCAGCCACCCCCCGGGAGCCTTGGGACGGGGGGAGACCCAGTACTTC. Residues: CASSHPPGALGRGETQYF.

The rearrangement links TRBV7-8 to TRBJ1-1; tentative D call: TRBD1 (6 bases). This CDR3 contains 14 residues. V was clipped by 5 bases and J by 4 bases, with 14 bases between them. CDR1 and CDR2 (germline): SGHVS, FQNEAQ. CDR3 residues: CASSPLTGSTEAFF. CDR3 DNA: TGTGCCAGCAGCCCGCTTACAGGGTCCACTGAAGCTTTCTTT.

The table lists this clone with a few counts. The chain joins TRBV11-2 to TRBJ2-7, with a tentative D call TRBD1 (5 bases). V lost 4 bases and J lost 1, with 17 bases in between. CDR1 and CDR2 (germline): SGHAT, FQNNGV. CDR3 length: 16 residues. CDR3 residues: CASSSGTLTVSYEQYF. The CDR3 nucleotides read TGTGCCAGCAGCTCCGGCACCCTGACAGTTTCCTACGAGCAGTACTTC.

J is TRBJ1-4 and V is TRBV6-1, with D possibly matching TRBD1 (5 bases). V lost 4 bases, J lost 0 bases, and 18 bases lay in between. In germline, CDR1 is MNHNS, CDR2 SASEGT. The CDR3 length is 18 residues. The CDR3 region is CASSAGPGGPATNEKLFF. CDR3 DNA: TGTGCCAGCAGTGCTGGACCCGGGGGTCCTGCAACTAATGAAAAACTGTTTTTT.

The rearrangement links TRBV5-4 to TRBJ1-1; 9 bases match TRBD1. The CDR3 covers 15 residues. Germline V lookup: CDR1 SGHNT, CDR2 YYREEE (reference sequence). After removal of 1 base from V and 0 bases from J, the junction contained 1 base not matched to a gene. The CDR3 sequence: CASSLTGGLNTEAFF. The CDR3 DNA reads TGTGCCAGCAGCTTGACAGGGGGCTTGAACACTGAAGCTTTCTTT.

The chain employs TRBV7-3 and TRBJ1-3, with D possibly TRBD1 on 5 matching bases. The germline V gene encodes CDR1 SGHTA and CDR2 FQGTGA. The V end lost 2 bases, the J end lost 3 bases, and 14 bases lay between the germline ends. CDR3 length: 16 amino acids. CDR3 coding DNA: TGTGCCAGCAGCTTAGGGGGGAAGAGTGGTGGAAACACCATATATTTT. Translated: CASSLGGKSGGNTIYF.

The CDR3 nucleotides read TGTGCCAGCAGGGGGACAGGGATAAACGAGCAGTACTTC. This gives the protein CASRGTGINEQYF. V gene TRBV6-5 combines with J gene TRBJ2-7; 9 bases line up with TRBD1. Germline V gene lookup returns CDR1 MNHEY and CDR2 SVGAGI. The CDR3 covers 13 residues. V was clipped by 6 bases and J by 5 bases; unmatched bases: 5.

This chain joins TRBV4-3 and TRBJ1-2, with D possibly matching TRBD1 (6 bases). V was cut by 3 bases and J by 4 bases, with 15 bases left in between. The germline CDR1 and CDR2 sequences are LGHNA and YSLEER. The CDR3 contains 15 residues. Here the CDR3 reads CASSHFGGASYGYTF. For the CDR3, the DNA is TGCGCCAGCAGCCATTTTGGGGGCGCGAGCTATGGCTACACCTTC.

CDR3 sequence (DNA): TGCAGCGTTAATTATTTAGGACAGGGGGAGAACACTGAAGCTTTCTTT. It translates to CSVNYLGQGENTEAFF. The J gene is TRBJ1-1, the V gene TRBV29-1; the match to TRBD1 covers 10 bases. The ends lost 5 bases at V and 1 base at J; junction bases unmatched: 10. This CDR3 contains 16 residues. The germline V gene has CDR1 SQVTM and CDR2 ANQGSEA.

This clone was seen more than once but under ten times. J is TRBJ2-7 and V is TRBV7-2; 9 nucleotides agree with TRBD1. The CDR3 loop spans 14 amino acids. V shed 3 bases, J shed 4 bases, and the junction held 4 bases outside the gene matches. The germline gives CDR1 SGHTA, CDR2 FQGNSA. The CDR3 nucleotides are TGTGCCAGCAGCTTTTACAGGGGGCTTTACGAGCAGTACTTC. Translated, it gives CASSFYRGLYEQYF.

As for this clone: This sample also contains other DNA sequences that code for the same CDR3. The chain is built from TRBV7-2 and TRBJ2-2, with 9 bases identical to TRBD2. V shed 3 bases and J 1 base; nucleotides not matched to a gene: 0. Germline V gene lookup returns CDR1 SGHTA and CDR2 FQGNSA. The CDR3 length is 15 residues. The CDR3 sequence: CASSFSGGNTGELFF. In DNA, the CDR3 is TGTGCCAGCAGCTTTAGCGGGGGGAACACCGGGGAGCTGTTTTTT.